The table lists the clone carrying this T cell receptor (beta chain) with a few counts. No antigen is known for it. These data originate in a study of cytomegalovirus exposure and HLA in healthy donors. The study, taken as a whole, reports: Near-uniform donor sequencing depth was presumed by presence/absence analyses. In an earlier analysis, about 87% or about 30%: the productive usage of most TCR beta V segments.

The CDR3 covers 12 residues. Germline V gene lookup returns CDR1 SNHLY and CDR2 FYNNEI. V lost 10 bases and J lost 2, with 11 bases in between. Amplification used 60 Vbeta primers and 13 Jbeta primers. Only in-frame clones appear in the TCRdb table, and some are missing; sequencing was by immunoSEQ multiplex PCR. The repertoire holds 100,000 to 150,000 clones, with 81% as singletons. The sequence derives from a man younger than 35 in good health and CMV-seronegative. The rearrangement links TRBV2 to TRBJ1-2; possible D gene TRBD1, 5 bases. Source material: PBMCs. The CDR3 nucleotides read TGTGCCACCTACAGGCTCAACTATGGCTACACCTTC. Amino acids: CATYRLNYGYTF. The full variable domain, with the rest looked up from reference TRBV2 and TRBJ1-2, is EPEVTQTPSHQVTQMGQEVILRCVPISNHLYFYWYRQILGQKVEFLVSFYNNEISEKSEIFDDQFSVERPDGSNFTLKIRSTKLEDSAMYFCATYRLNYGYTFGSGTRLTVV.